The 12 T cell receptor beta chains below all came from one sample that was sequenced in a study of PD-L1 blockade in urothelial cancer. Profiling relied on immunoSEQ multiplex PCR, and the TCRdb table lists in-frame clones only, not all of them. Of approximately 50,000 clones listed, 84% are singletons. Time point denoted: pretreatment peripheral blood. The input for sequencing was PBMCs, taken around atezolizumab (anti-PD-L1) treatment. These receptors originate from a man in his 70s with urothelial cancer.

V is TRBV5-1 and J is TRBJ2-7; perhaps TRBD2 as D (5 bases). The CDR3 contains 15 residues. Germline loops: CDR1 SGHRS, CDR2 YFSETQ. Trimming cost V 0 bases and J 2 bases, with 12 bases left between them. The CDR3 region is CASSLASGSPYEQYF. CDR3 nucleotide sequence: TGCGCCAGCAGCTTGGCCTCGGGGTCCCCCTACGAGCAGTACTTC.

The chain is built from TRBV27 and TRBJ2-5; 10 positions agree with TRBD2. The CDR3 runs 13 residues. Germline V lookup: CDR1 MNHEY, CDR2 SMNVEV (reference sequence). After removal of 8 bases from V and 9 bases from J, the junction contained 9 bases not matched to a gene. The CDR3 loop reads CASGLAGERAQYF. Written as DNA, the CDR3 is TGTGCCAGCGGCCTAGCGGGAGAGAGGGCCCAGTACTTC.

This clone was observed a handful of times. The chain carries TRBV28 and TRBJ2-7; D ambiguous. The V end lost 7 bases, the J end lost 0 bases, and 4 bases lay between the germline ends. CDR3 length: 11 residues. CDR1 and CDR2 from the germline V gene are MDHEN and SYDVKM. CDR3 loop: CASTSSYEQYF. CDR3 nucleotide sequence: TGTGCCAGCACCTCCTCCTACGAGCAGTACTTC.

The chain has TRBV6-1 and TRBJ2-7, with TRBD2 identical over 10 bases. Germline CDR1 is MNHNS and CDR2 is SASEGT. V lost 6 bases, J lost 7 bases, and 12 bases stayed unmatched. The CDR3 spans 15 residues. The CDR3 spells CASRAGTSEVKEQYF. CDR3 coding DNA: TGTGCCAGCAGGGCCGGGACTAGCGAGGTGAAAGAGCAGTACTTC.

The V and J genes are TRBV6-5 and TRBJ2-3; D remains ambiguous. Trimming took 5 bases from V and 0 from J, leaving 6 bases between them. The CDR3 runs to 13 residues. Germline-derived CDR1 and CDR2 are MNHEY and SVGAGI. Written as DNA, the CDR3 is TGTGCCAGCAGTGAGTTGAGCACAGATACGCAGTATTTT. Protein product: CASSELSTDTQYF.

The chain carries TRBV6-1 and TRBJ2-1; 8 bases agree with TRBD2. Per germline, CDR1 MNHNS and CDR2 SASEGT. With V trimmed by 3 bases and J by 3 bases, 7 bases remained unmatched. The CDR3 spans 16 residues. Here the CDR3 reads CASSDPGGGDYNEQFF. CDR3 bases: TGTGCCAGCAGTGACCCGGGGGGGGGCGACTACAATGAGCAGTTCTTC.

This sequence joins TRBV5-1 and TRBJ2-1; 10 bases match TRBD1. CDR3 length: 16 amino acids. CDR1 and CDR2 from the germline V gene are SGHRS and YFSETQ. The junction had 9 bases not matched to a gene; V was cut back by 3 bases and J by 6 bases. CDR3 in amino acids: CASSWPGQGSGNEQFF. DNA of the CDR3: TGCGCCAGCAGCTGGCCGGGACAGGGGTCCGGCAATGAGCAGTTCTTC.

This chain uses TRBV5-8 with TRBJ1-5; a possible D gene is TRBD1 (5 bases). Germline V gene sequence: CDR1 SGHTS, CDR2 YDEGEE. This CDR3 has 16 residues. The V end was cut by 1 base, the J end by 1 base, with 12 bases between. The CDR3 DNA reads TGTGCCAGCAGCTTGTGGCCCTGGGGCAGCAATCAGCCCCAGCATTTT. Amino acids: CASSLWPWGSNQPQHF.

V gene TRBV28 combines with J gene TRBJ1-2; TRBD1 aligns across 7 bases. V lost 9 bases, J lost 1 base, and 5 bases stayed unmatched. This CDR3 comprises 13 residues. CDR1 and CDR2 (germline): MDHEN, SYDVKM. CDR3: CASGTVLNYGYTF. The CDR3 nucleotides are TGTGCCAGTGGGACAGTTCTTAACTATGGCTACACCTTC.

The V call is TRBV7-6, the J call TRBJ2-3, with D possibly being TRBD2 (5 bases). CDR1 SGHVS and CDR2 FNYEAQ come from the germline V gene. V lost 4 bases and J lost 6, with 11 bases in between. The CDR3 is 13 residues long. The DNA for the CDR3 is TGTGCCAGCAGCTCGGTATCGGGGGATACGCAGTATTTT. It codes for CASSSVSGDTQYF.

The CDR3 sequence is CASRKTGNNQPQHF. In DNA form, the CDR3 reads TGTGCCAGTAGAAAAACAGGGAACAATCAGCCCCAGCATTTT. The chain combines TRBV19 with TRBJ1-5, with D maybe TRBD1 (6 bases). V lost 6 bases and J lost 3, with 12 bases in between. The CDR3 sequence is 14 residues long. Germline values: CDR1 LNHDA, CDR2 SQIVND (reference sequence).

CDR3 sequence reads: CASSLLFGSGDTEAFF. CDR3 DNA sequence: TGTGCCAGCAGTTTATTATTCGGCTCAGGGGACACTGAAGCTTTCTTT. The genes are TRBV28 and TRBJ1-1; tentatively, D is TRBD1 (6 bases). The CDR3 loop spans 16 amino acids. Trimming stripped 1 base from V and 3 bases from J, with 15 bases between. CDR1 and CDR2 (germline): MDHEN, SYDVKM. The full variable domain, with the rest looked up from reference TRBV28 and TRBJ1-1, is DVKVTQSSRYLVKRTGEKVFLECVQDMDHENMFWYRQDPGLGLRLIYFSYDVKMKEKGDIPEGYSVSREKKERFSLILESASTNQTSMYLCASSLLFGSGDTEAFFGQGTRLTVV.